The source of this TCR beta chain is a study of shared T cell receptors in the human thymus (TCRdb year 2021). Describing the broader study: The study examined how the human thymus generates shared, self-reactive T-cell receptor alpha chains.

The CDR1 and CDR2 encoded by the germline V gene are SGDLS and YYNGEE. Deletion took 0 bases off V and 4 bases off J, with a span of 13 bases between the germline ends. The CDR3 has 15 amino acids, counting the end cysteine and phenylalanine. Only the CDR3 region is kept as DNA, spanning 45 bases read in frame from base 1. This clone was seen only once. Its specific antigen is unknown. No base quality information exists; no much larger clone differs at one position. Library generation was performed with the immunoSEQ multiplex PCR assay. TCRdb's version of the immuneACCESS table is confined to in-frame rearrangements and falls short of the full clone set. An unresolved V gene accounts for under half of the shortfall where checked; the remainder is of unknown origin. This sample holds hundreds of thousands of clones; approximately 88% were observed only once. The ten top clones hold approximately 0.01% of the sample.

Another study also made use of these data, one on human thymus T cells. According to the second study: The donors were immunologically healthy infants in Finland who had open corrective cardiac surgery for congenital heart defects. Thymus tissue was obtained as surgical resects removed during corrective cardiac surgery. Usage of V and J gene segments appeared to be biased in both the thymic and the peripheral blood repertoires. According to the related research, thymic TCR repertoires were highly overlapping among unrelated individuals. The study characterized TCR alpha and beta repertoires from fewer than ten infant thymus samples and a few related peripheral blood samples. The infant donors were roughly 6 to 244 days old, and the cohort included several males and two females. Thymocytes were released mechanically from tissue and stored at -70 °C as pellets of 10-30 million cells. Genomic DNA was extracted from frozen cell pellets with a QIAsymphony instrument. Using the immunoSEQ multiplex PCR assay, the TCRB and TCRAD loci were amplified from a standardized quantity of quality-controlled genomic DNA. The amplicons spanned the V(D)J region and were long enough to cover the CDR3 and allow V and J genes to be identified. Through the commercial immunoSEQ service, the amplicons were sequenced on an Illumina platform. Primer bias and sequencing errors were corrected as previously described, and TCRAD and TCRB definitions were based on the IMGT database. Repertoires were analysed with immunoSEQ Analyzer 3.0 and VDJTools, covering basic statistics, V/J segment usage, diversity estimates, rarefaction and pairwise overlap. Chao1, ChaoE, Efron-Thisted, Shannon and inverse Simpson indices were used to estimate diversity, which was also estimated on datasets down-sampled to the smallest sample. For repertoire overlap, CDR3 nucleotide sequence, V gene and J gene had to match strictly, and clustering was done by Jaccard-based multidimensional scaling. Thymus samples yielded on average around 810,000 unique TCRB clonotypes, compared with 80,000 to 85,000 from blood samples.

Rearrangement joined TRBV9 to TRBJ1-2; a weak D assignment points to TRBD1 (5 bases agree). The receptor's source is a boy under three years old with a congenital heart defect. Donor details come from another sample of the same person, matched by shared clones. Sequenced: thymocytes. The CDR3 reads CASSVVGEGTYGYTF. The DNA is TGTGCCAGCAGCGTAGTAGGGGAGGGTACCTATGGCTACACCTTC.